The present T cell receptor (beta chain) was sequenced within a study of blood T cells in healthy people across ages (dated by TCRdb to about 2015). Background for the entire study: In model experiments, template switching captured roughly one uniquely barcoded TCR beta cDNA molecule for every two T cells. To track age-related changes in TCR beta repertoire diversity, the study relied on deep sequencing normalized with unique cDNA molecular identifiers. The donors were split into four age groups: young (average 16 years), middle-aged (39), aged (approximately 60) and long-lived (about 74). Donors of different ages were randomly distributed across sequencing lanes to avoid experimental bias. Using the same blood draw, the study looked at two additional independent replicas of 1 million unique cDNA reads for two donors, one aged 18 to 30 and the other aged 80 or older. Summary of the overall study and its limitations: The percentage of naive T cells measured by flow cytometry correlated strongly with observed TCR beta diversity. Estimates of total diversity from one million sequenced T cells were regarded as lower bounds and underestimates. Because profiling used bulk unsorted PBMCs, naive and antigen-experienced compartments could not be compared conclusively. Because donor CMV infection status was unknown, age-related changes in expanded clonotypes were potentially confounded. The long-lived group showed more naive CD4+ T cells, fewer expanded clones and increased TCR diversity than the aged group, suggesting age selection. Observed TCR beta diversity per million T cells fell roughly linearly with age, and a significant reduction was already apparent by age around 36.

Systemically healthy Caucasian individuals from Russia, some 40 in total and aged roughly 6 to 100 years, were included as donors. Each donor gave about 10 milliliters of peripheral blood, drawn into EDTA-treated Vacutainer tubes. Ficoll-Paque density-gradient centrifugation was used to isolate PBMCs, with at least 7 million obtained per sample. Total RNA was extracted from PBMCs with Trizol reagent, with at least 6 micrograms obtained per sample. For every donor, flow cytometry on a PBMC aliquot measured the percentage of naive CD45RAhigh/CD27high T cells. V lost 1 base and J lost 4 bases, and the count of bases not matched to a germline gene is 9. The CDR3 measures 16 amino acids from cysteine to phenylalanine. Here the CDR3 DNA is all that survives: 48 bases in frame from base 1. The germline V gene encodes CDR1 SGHAT and CDR2 FQNNGV. Points on this clonotype: Its cognate antigen has yet to be identified. No much larger clonotype is one base removed from it; base qualities were not supplied.

Libraries came from 5' RACE. TCRdb lists the instrument as Illumina HiSeq 2500. A second PCR of 7 to 11 cycles was performed with a sample-barcoded 5' primer and a J-beta primer mix. Each TCR beta cDNA molecule received a unique molecular identifier from a template-switch 5' adaptor carrying 12 random nucleotides. Each sample yielded at least 2.5 million CDR3-containing paired-end reads. First-strand cDNA was synthesized from all RNA with the Mint cDNA synthesis kit, primed by a TRBC-specific oligonucleotide. Following uracil-DNA glycosylase treatment, all cDNA underwent a first 18-cycle PCR with the universal primers M1SS and BC2_uni_R. The study's own analysis went as follows. For normalization, 1 million high-quality reads, each with a distinct molecular identifier, were randomly selected from each sample. Reads with shared molecular identifiers were discarded instead of being binned into consensus sequences. MiTCR, set to a Q25 quality threshold and the strictest error-elimination algorithm, was used for CDR3 identification, clonotype clustering and error correction. A nonparametric unseen species model with Euler transformation was used to estimate a lower bound on total TCR beta diversity. The public reads were reanalyzed by TCRdb: fastp trimming at Q25, MiXCR alignment, in-frame beta chains only. Every CDR3 protein is listed once, alongside the most common genes and DNA of its rows. TCRdb, not the authors, supplied the V and J calls. For this sample there are roughly 1,500,000 distinct CDR3 sequences; approximately 32% appear just once. About 11% of the sample comes from the top ten.

The TCR was taken from a woman aged 25 to 39 in good health. The rearrangement combines TRBV11-2 with TRBJ2-5; 7 of the junction bases match TRBD2. Source material: blood. CDR3 region: CASSLGAGGGTETQYF. The sequence in DNA is TGTGCCAGCAGCTTAGGGGCTGGCGGGGGAACAGAGACCCAGTACTTC.